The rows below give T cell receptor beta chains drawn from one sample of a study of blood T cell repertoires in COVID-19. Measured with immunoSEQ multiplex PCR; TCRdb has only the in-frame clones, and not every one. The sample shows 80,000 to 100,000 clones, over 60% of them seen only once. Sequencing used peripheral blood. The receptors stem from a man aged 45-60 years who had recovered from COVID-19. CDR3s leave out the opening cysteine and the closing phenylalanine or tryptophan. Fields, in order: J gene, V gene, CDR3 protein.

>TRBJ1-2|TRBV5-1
ASSLARNYGYT
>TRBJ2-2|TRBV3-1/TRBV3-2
ASSQDRSGELF
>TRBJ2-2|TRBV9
ASSVVLAGRNTGELF
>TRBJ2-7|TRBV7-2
ASSSGGGVYEQY
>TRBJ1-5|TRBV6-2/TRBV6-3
ASSTTGRDQPQH
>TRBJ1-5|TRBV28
ASTYGTGDQPQH
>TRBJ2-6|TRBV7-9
ASSASGTGGANVLT
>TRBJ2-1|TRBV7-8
ASSSGTSIYNEQF
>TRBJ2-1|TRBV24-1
ATSDSLYNEQF
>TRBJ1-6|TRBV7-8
ASSLVGGAPLH
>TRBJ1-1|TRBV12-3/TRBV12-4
ASHRGTAEAF
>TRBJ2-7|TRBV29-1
SGRDSPYEQY
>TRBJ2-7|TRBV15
ATSRGRATYEQY
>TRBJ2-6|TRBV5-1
ASSLTVSSGANVLT
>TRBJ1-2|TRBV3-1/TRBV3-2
ASSQEGLGWGGGYT
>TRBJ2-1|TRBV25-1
ASSEFSGTAGLGEQF
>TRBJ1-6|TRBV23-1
ASSHPGSYNSPLH
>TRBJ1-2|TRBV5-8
ASSLMSGYGYT
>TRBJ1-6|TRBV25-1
ASSGIGQGETPLH
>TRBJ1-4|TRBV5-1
ASSLNTGNEKLF
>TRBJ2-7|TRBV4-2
ASSQGIAGGAHEQY
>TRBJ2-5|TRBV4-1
ASSQARDWDQETQY
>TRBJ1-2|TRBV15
ATSREVTGDYGYT
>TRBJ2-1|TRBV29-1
SVDPLLAGSYNEQF
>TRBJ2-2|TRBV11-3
ASSLGGPGELF
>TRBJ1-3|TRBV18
ASSDGQGYGNTIY
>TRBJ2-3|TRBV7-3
ASSLTRGGSSTDTQY
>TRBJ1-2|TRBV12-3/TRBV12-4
ASSGTAYGYT